Listed here are 22 T cell receptor beta chains from one sample, sequenced in a study of blood T cell repertoires in COVID-19. Data came from immunoSEQ multiplex PCR; TCRdb stores just in-frame clones and leaves some out. The sample holds roughly 120,000 clones, roughly 84% seen once. Sequenced: peripheral blood. The receptors were sampled from a man aged 55 to 70 with acute or convalescent COVID-19.

The chain joins TRBV10-1 to TRBJ2-7, with D perhaps TRBD2 (7 bases). The CDR3 is 12 amino acids. CDR1 is WNHNN and CDR2 is SYGVQD in the germline V gene (reference sequence). V was trimmed by 8 bases and J by 2 bases, leaving 10 bases between them. Written as DNA, the CDR3 is TGCGCCAGCTCCGGGGGGCCCTACGAGCAGTACTTC. Encoded protein: CASSGGPYEQYF.

The chain is built from TRBV11-2 and TRBJ2-3, with 12 bases fitting TRBD2. This CDR3 spans 16 amino acids. Germline CDR1 reads SGHAT; CDR2 reads FQNNGV. V shed 5 bases, J shed 4 bases, and the junction held 7 bases outside the gene matches. CDR3 residues: CASSLRLAGVSDTQYF. CDR3 in DNA: TGTGCCAGCAGCCTCCGACTAGCGGGAGTCTCAGATACGCAGTATTTT.

The V call is TRBV7-3, the J call TRBJ2-3; 9 bases are shared with TRBD2. CDR1 and CDR2 from the germline V gene are SGHTA and FQGTGA. This CDR3 is built from 16 residues. V shed 4 bases and J 0 bases; nucleotides not matched to a gene: 5. The CDR3 nucleotides read TGTGCCAGCAGCTCCCGCGGGACTAGCAGCACAGATACGCAGTATTTT. This gives the protein CASSSRGTSSTDTQYF.

This chain connects TRBV5-1 to TRBJ1-4; D may be TRBD1 (6 bases). V dropped 4 bases and J dropped 8 bases, with 18 bases sitting between them. CDR1 and CDR2 from the germline V gene are SGHRS and YFSETQ. This CDR3 has 15 residues. CDR3 sequence reads: CASSGEQGVWEKLFF. In DNA form, the CDR3 reads TGCGCCAGCAGCGGAGAACAGGGAGTTTGGGAAAAACTGTTTTTT.

The genes are TRBV6-5 and TRBJ2-1; 7 bases match TRBD1. V shed 3 bases, J shed 6 bases, and the junction held 11 bases outside the gene matches. The germline V gene encodes CDR1 MNHEY and CDR2 SVGAGI. This CDR3 spans 16 amino acids. As DNA, the CDR3 is TGTGCCAGCAGTTATACTCGAGCCCAGGGGGTCAATGAGCAGTTCTTC. It encodes CASSYTRAQGVNEQFF.

J is TRBJ2-2 and V is TRBV7-2, with 7 bases identical to TRBD2. Germline CDR1 SGHTA, CDR2 FQGNSA. The CDR3 extends over 16 amino acids. The J segment lost 6 bases and the V segment lost 5 bases, leaving 12 bases of the junction unmatched. The DNA of the CDR3 is TGTGCCAGCAGCCCCGGCGTCGGGAGGAGGGCCGGGGAGCTGTTTTTT. It codes for CASSPGVGRRAGELFF.

V usage is TRBV5-6 and J usage is TRBJ2-7; no reliable D call. V lost 1 base, J lost 2 bases, and 10 bases lay in between. Per germline, CDR1 SGHDT and CDR2 YYEEEE. The CDR3 sequence is 14 residues long. CDR3 in DNA: TGTGCCAGCAGCTTGTACGGGTCGCCCTACGAGCAGTACTTC. Residues: CASSLYGSPYEQYF. Complete variable domain (other parts from reference TRBV5-6 and TRBJ2-7): DAGVTQSPTHLIKTRGQQVTLRCSPKSGHDTVSWYQQALGQGPQFIFQYYEEEERQRGNFPDRFSGHQFPNYSSELNVNALLLGDSALYLCASSLYGSPYEQYFGPGTRLTVT.

This clone was recorded once. The chain links TRBV7-2 to TRBJ2-5; D gene unclear. The CDR3 is 14 amino acids. The germline V gene has CDR1 SGHTA and CDR2 FQGNSA. Trimming removed 5 bases from V and 2 bases from J, with 12 bases in between. The CDR3 loop reads CASSLNGPQETQYF. CDR3 nucleotide sequence: TGTGCCAGCAGCCTCAACGGTCCTCAAGAGACCCAGTACTTC.

V is TRBV18 and J is TRBJ2-7; TRBD1 matches 10 bases. The CDR3 loop spans 15 amino acids. J gave up 4 bases and V 3 bases, and 6 bases lay outside the gene matches. Germline CDR1 KGHSH, CDR2 LQKENI. CDR3 DNA sequence: TGTGCCAGCTCACCCGCGGGACAGGGGACATACGAGCAGTACTTC. Protein product: CASSPAGQGTYEQYF.

The chain uses TRBV19 and TRBJ2-5, with D possibly being TRBD1 (6 bases). The CDR3 extends over 11 amino acids. From germline, CDR1 is LNHDA and CDR2 SQIVND (reference sequence). CDR3 nucleotides: TGTGCGGCAGGGGAAGGCGAGACCCAGTACTTC. Translating gives CAAGEGETQYF.

This chain joins TRBV27 and TRBJ2-7; perhaps TRBD2 as D (5 bases). Germline CDR1 reads MNHEY; CDR2 reads SMNVEV (reference sequence). CDR3 size: 18 residues. The germline V and J ends were trimmed by 2 bases and 4 bases, with 24 bases remaining between them. CDR3 DNA sequence: TGTGCCAGCAGTTTAGGAAGGAGGACGACCCGGTTGGTGTACGAGCAGTACTTC. Translated, it gives CASSLGRRTTRLVYEQYF.

CDR3 loop: CASSLDRVNTIYF. The CDR3 bases are TGTGCCAGCAGCTTAGACCGGGTTAACACCATATATTTT. The V gene is TRBV7-2, the J gene TRBJ1-3; D is uncertain. CDR1 is SGHTA and CDR2 is FQGNSA in the germline V gene. The V end was cut by 1 base, the J end by 7 bases, with 8 bases between. This CDR3 is built from 13 residues.

The chain recombines TRBV9 with TRBJ2-2; the match to TRBD2 covers 12 bases. There are 17 residues in the CDR3. CDR1 is SGDLS and CDR2 is YYNGEE in the germline V gene. The V and J ends lost 3 bases and 5 bases, in that order; junction bases with no gene match: 8. CDR3 sequence: CASSGRLAGEGTGELFF. Written as DNA, the CDR3 is TGTGCCAGCAGCGGCCGACTAGCGGGAGAGGGTACCGGGGAGCTGTTTTTT.

This clone was recorded once. The V gene is TRBV11-1, the J gene TRBJ1-6, with D possibly matching TRBD1 (6 bases). The CDR3 loop spans 14 amino acids. CDR1 and CDR2 from the germline V gene are SGHAT and FQDESV (reference sequence). V lost 6 bases and J 4 bases, leaving 10 bases between the germline ends. The CDR3 DNA is TGTGCCAGCAGTCGGACAGTATATAATTCACCCCTCCACTTT. Amino acids: CASSRTVYNSPLHF.

The rearrangement links TRBV28 to TRBJ2-1, with D perhaps matching TRBD2 (7 bases). The germline V and J ends were trimmed by 8 bases and 10 bases, with 30 bases remaining between them. The CDR3 covers 17 residues. Germline values: CDR1 MDHEN, CDR2 SYDVKM. CDR3 in DNA: TGTGCCAGCGTAGGGGGAATGGGGCTAGCGGCTTTTAGGGAGCAGTTCTTC. Protein sequence: CASVGGMGLAAFREQFF.

The chain carries TRBV12-3 or TRBV12-4 and TRBJ2-3; 7 bases line up with TRBD1. There are 13 residues in the CDR3. V shed 7 bases, J shed 7 bases, and the junction held 8 bases outside the gene matches. CDR3 coding DNA: TGTGCCAGCACCATAGAGGGGGCAAATACGCAGTATTTT. Its protein product is CASTIEGANTQYF.

The chain has TRBV10-1 and TRBJ2-1; D remains ambiguous. Per germline, CDR1 WNHNN and CDR2 SYGVQD (reference sequence). The CDR3 is made up of 15 amino acids. V was clipped by 4 bases and J by 1 base, with 11 bases between them. Here the CDR3 DNA reads TGCGCCAGCAGTGGTGGAGAAGTATCCTACAATGAGCAGTTCTTC. The encoded protein is CASSGGEVSYNEQFF.

The chain carries TRBV29-1 and TRBJ2-3; 8 nucleotides agree with TRBD2. The germline gives CDR1 SQVTM, CDR2 ANQGSEA. J gave up 3 bases and V 7 bases, and 3 bases lay outside the gene matches. The CDR3 runs 12 residues. The chain's CDR3 is CSGSSGTDTQYF. DNA of the CDR3: TGCAGCGGATCTAGCGGGACAGATACGCAGTATTTT.

V and J are TRBV10-2 and TRBJ1-5; 8 bases align to TRBD1. Losses at the gene ends were 5 bases for V and 7 bases for J; bases not matched to a gene: 4. CDR3 length: 13 residues. Germline V gene lookup returns CDR1 WSHSY and CDR2 SAAADI. CDR3 in DNA: TGCGCCAGCAGTTCGGACAGGGTACAGCCCCAGCATTTT. Amino acid sequence: CASSSDRVQPQHF.

The chain joins TRBV28 to TRBJ2-1; D gene unclear. There are 13 residues in the CDR3. Trimming cost V 8 bases and J 8 bases, with 16 bases left between them. The germline CDR1 and CDR2 sequences are MDHEN and SYDVKM. The CDR3 DNA reads as TGTGCCAGCGGCCCTCAGGCGTCTCATGAGCAGTTCTTC. Encoded protein: CASGPQASHEQFF. The whole variable domain, filled in from reference TRBV28 and TRBJ2-1, reads DVKVTQSSRYLVKRTGEKVFLECVQDMDHENMFWYRQDPGLGLRLIYFSYDVKMKEKGDIPEGYSVSREKKERFSLILESASTNQTSMYLCASGPQASHEQFFGPGTRLTVL.

This rearrangement joins TRBV6-2 or TRBV6-3 to TRBJ2-5; 7 nucleotides match TRBD2. This CDR3 is built from 14 residues. Germline-derived CDR1 and CDR2 are MNHEY and SVGEGT. V lost 6 bases, J lost 1 base, and 5 bases stayed unmatched. In nucleotides, the CDR3 is TGTGCCAGCAGCCGAGGCGGGAGCCAAGAGACCCAGTACTTC. It codes for CASSRGGSQETQYF.

The chain uses TRBV24-1 and TRBJ2-2; TRBD1 is a possible D gene (6 bases). CDR3 size: 15 residues. Germline V lookup: CDR1 KGHDR, CDR2 SFDVKD. Trimming left V 1 base short and J 6 bases short, with 11 bases between. CDR3 nucleotide sequence: TGTGCCACCAGTGATTTCTACAGGGCCCCCGGGGAGCTGTTTTTT. It codes for CATSDFYRAPGELFF.